The 9 T cell receptor beta chains reported below all come from one sample, sequenced in a study of shared clonotypes between healthy human individuals. The method was immunoSEQ multiplex PCR; TCRdb's version includes in-frame clones alone and lacks a portion of them. The sample holds more than 1.2 million clones; 98% are singletons and the top ten take about 0.4%. Sequencing was carried out using naive CD4+ T cells sorted from blood. Subset defined: CD45RA+ positively selected. These receptors were obtained from a man aged 25-45 years in good health.

The gene calls are TRBV20-1 and TRBJ1-4; D gene unclear. V lost 1 base, J lost 4 bases, and 1 base lay in between. CDR1 is DFQATT and CDR2 is SNEGSKA in the germline V gene (reference sequence). The CDR3 length is 11 residues. DNA for the CDR3: TGCAGTGCTAGAGTTAATGAAAAACTGTTTTTT. Protein product: CSARVNEKLFF.

This chain joins TRBV2 and TRBJ2-1; D is unclear. V dropped 7 bases and J dropped 10 bases, with 11 bases sitting between them. Germline V gene lookup returns CDR1 SNHLY and CDR2 FYNNEI. This CDR3 is built from 11 residues. CDR3 in amino acids: CASTVSWEQFF. The CDR3 coding sequence is TGTGCCAGCACCGTTTCTTGGGAGCAGTTCTTC.

V is TRBV7-9 and J is TRBJ2-7; 9 nucleotides match TRBD1. CDR3 size: 14 residues. From germline, CDR1 is SEHNR and CDR2 FQNEAQ (reference sequence). J lost 5 bases, V lost 3 bases, and 5 bases had no gene match. Here the CDR3 reads CASSLVGQGNEQYF. The CDR3 bases are TGTGCCAGCAGCTTGGTGGGACAGGGCAACGAGCAGTACTTC.

This clone was observed a single time. This chain connects TRBV5-6 to TRBJ2-5; D call uncertain. The CDR3 runs to 12 residues. Trimming took off 3 bases at V and 0 bases at J, with 3 bases between the two ends. Germline values: CDR1 SGHDT, CDR2 YYEEEE. The CDR3 loop is CASSWYQETQYF. The CDR3 coding sequence is TGTGCCAGCAGCTGGTACCAAGAGACCCAGTACTTC.

The CDR3 coding sequence is TGCGCCAGCAGAGTGGCAGGAACTAACTATGGCTACACCTTC. Amino acids: CASRVAGTNYGYTF. The V call is TRBV5-1, the J call TRBJ1-2; D remains ambiguous. CDR3 size: 14 residues. V was pared by 5 bases and J by 0 bases, with 11 bases between. Germline CDR1 reads SGHRS; CDR2 reads YFSETQ.

This clone was recorded once. The genes are TRBV6-1 and TRBJ2-1; D ambiguous. This CDR3 is built from 11 residues. Germline V CDR1 and CDR2: MNHNS, SASEGT. V was trimmed by 2 bases and J by 8 bases, leaving 4 bases between them. In DNA form, the CDR3 reads TGTGCCAGCAGTGAAATGTATGAGCAGTTCTTC. Translation: CASSEMYEQFF.

A remark on this clone: The sample contains more than one DNA sequence encoding this CDR3. The rearrangement links TRBV10-1 to TRBJ2-7; 7 bases match TRBD2. Germline trimming cut 2 bases from V and 4 bases from J; bases unmatched to any gene: 2. Per germline, CDR1 WNHNN and CDR2 SYGVQD (reference sequence). The CDR3 contains 13 residues. This CDR3 reads CASSEGLGYEQYF. The CDR3 DNA follows: TGCGCCAGCAGTGAGGGACTAGGATACGAGCAGTACTTC.

This clone has only one observation. The chain is built from TRBV28 and TRBJ1-2; 9 bases are a match to TRBD1. Per the germline V gene, CDR1 is MDHEN and CDR2 is SYDVKM. J lost 7 bases, V lost 7 bases, and 19 bases had no gene match. This CDR3 has 17 amino acids. Here the CDR3 reads CASTQIQGAGVFGGYTF. The CDR3 DNA reads as TGTGCCAGCACCCAGATACAGGGGGCGGGGGTTTTCGGTGGCTACACCTTC.

This chain links TRBV5-4 with TRBJ1-3, with D hard to call. V was clipped by 2 bases and J by 0 bases, with 12 bases between them. The V gene's germline CDR1 is SGHNT and CDR2 YYREEE (reference sequence). The CDR3 consists of 16 residues. The CDR3 DNA is TGTGCCAGCAGCTTAGGCCCCCAGAGCTCTGGAAACACCATATATTTT. As protein: CASSLGPQSSGNTIYF.